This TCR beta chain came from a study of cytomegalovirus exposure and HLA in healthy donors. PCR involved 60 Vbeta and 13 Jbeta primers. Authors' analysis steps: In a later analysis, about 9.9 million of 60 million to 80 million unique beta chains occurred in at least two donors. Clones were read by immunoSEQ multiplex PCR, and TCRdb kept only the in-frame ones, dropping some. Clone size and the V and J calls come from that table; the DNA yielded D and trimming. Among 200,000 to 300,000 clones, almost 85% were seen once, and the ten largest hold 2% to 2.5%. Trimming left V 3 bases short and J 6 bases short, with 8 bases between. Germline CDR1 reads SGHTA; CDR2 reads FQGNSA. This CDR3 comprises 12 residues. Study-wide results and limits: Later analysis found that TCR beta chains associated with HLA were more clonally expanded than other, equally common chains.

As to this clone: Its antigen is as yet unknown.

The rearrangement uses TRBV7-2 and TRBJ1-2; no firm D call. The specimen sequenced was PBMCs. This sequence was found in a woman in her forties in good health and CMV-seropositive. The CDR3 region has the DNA TGTGCCAGCAGCTTCGACACCGATGGCTACACCTTC. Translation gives CASSFDTDGYTF.